This T cell receptor beta chain appears in the sequencing data of a study of T cell responses to AZD1222 COVID-19 vaccine. This CDR3 region has 14 residues. V was trimmed by 7 bases and J by 7 bases, leaving 14 bases between them. The germline V gene encodes CDR1 MNHEY and CDR2 SVGAGI. It was second doses at about 4 or about 12 weeks that were pooled. Whole-study findings and limits: AZD1222 recipients seropositive at baseline numbered only six or seven. There were mostly white British donors and more females than males, and clonal diversity was possibly underestimated.

The data were produced by immunoSEQ multiplex PCR, yet TCRdb's version contains in-frame clones alone and is incomplete. The data show 180,000 or so clones, with 70% to 90% seen just once and roughly a quarter held by the top ten. This clone was recorded only once. Its specificity is unknown. The sequencing used peripheral blood, collected 28 days after the second AZD1222 dose. The chain couples TRBV6-5 to TRBJ1-6; D is unresolved. The receptor's source is an adult who received the AZD1222 COVID-19 vaccine. The DNA for the CDR3 is TGTGCCAGCACCTCCCTCCGAGGGAATTCACCCCTCCACTTT. This encodes CASTSLRGNSPLHF.